The entry below describes one T cell receptor beta chain. This entry is derived from a study of control samples from healthy donors and cancer patients. The CDR3 runs 15 residues. Germline CDR1 MNHEY, CDR2 SVGAGI. J gave up 3 bases and V 6 bases, and 9 bases lay outside the gene matches. Profiling relied on immunoSEQ multiplex PCR, and the TCRdb table lists in-frame clones only, not all of them. The sample has about 83,000 clones; 91% are singletons. This chain uses TRBV6-5 with TRBJ1-1; 8 nucleotides agree with TRBD1. This sequence originates from a man in his fifties or sixties in good health. The sample comprised blood. The CDR3 protein is CASSHRGRFDTEAFF. In nucleotides, the CDR3 is TGTGCCAGCAGCCACAGGGGGAGGTTTGACACTGAAGCTTTCTTT.